The 8 T cell receptor beta chains in this list originate from one sample, sequenced in a study of HIV-infected patients and healthy controls. Alpha and beta constant-region primers primed reverse transcription of 500 to 550 ng RNA. Alpha and beta chain libraries were made separately by chain-specific third strand synthesis with multiplexing indices. Each CDR3 protein gets one entry after TCRdb re-called the 5' RACE reads with MiXCR. The profile shows approximately 9,000 distinct CDR3 sequences, over 7.5% of them singletons. Antiretroviral therapy had run roughly three months, about 14 weeks, before follow-up blood collection. No cell fractionation was done, so the repertoire covers all unsorted peripheral blood T cells. This specimen consisted of blood, obtained during antiretroviral therapy. Source of these receptors: an adult with HIV infection.

This clonotype was seen at least ten times. V gene TRBV12-3 or TRBV12-4 combines with J gene TRBJ1-5; the D is unclear. The CDR3 runs to 13 residues. V was pared by 3 bases and J by 3 bases, with 6 bases between. The CDR3 region is CASSLVLNQPQHF. CDR3 nucleotide sequence: TGTGCCAGCAGTTTGGTCCTCAATCAGCCCCAGCATTTT.

This clonotype was counted between two and nine times. The V gene is TRBV3-1, the J gene TRBJ2-3; no definite D call. From germline, CDR1 is LGHDT and CDR2 YNNKEL (reference sequence). The CDR3 runs to 13 residues. V was trimmed by 8 bases and J by 1 base, leaving 10 bases between them. CDR3 sequence reads: CASQFFGTDTQYF. As DNA, the CDR3 is TGTGCCAGCCAATTTTTCGGCACAGATACGCAGTATTTT.

This clonotype has ten or more counts. The rearrangement links TRBV4-1 to TRBJ1-2; 10 positions match TRBD1. V trimming: 0 bases; J trimming: 7 bases; junction bases outside the gene matches: 8. Germline V gene lookup returns CDR1 MGHRA and CDR2 YSYEKL. The CDR3 extends over 16 amino acids. CDR3: CASSQERGTGAGGYTF. The DNA for the CDR3 is TGCGCCAGCAGCCAAGAAAGAGGGACAGGGGCGGGTGGCTACACCTTC.

This clonotype is labeled as medium-sized. The V and J genes are TRBV13 and TRBJ2-7; D perhaps matches TRBD1 (6 bases). The CDR3 consists of 14 residues. V lost 0 bases, J lost 5 bases, and 11 bases lay in between. Per the germline V gene, CDR1 is PRHDT and CDR2 is FYEKMQ (reference sequence). The CDR3 nucleotides read TGTGCCAGCAGCTTAGGCAGGGCAGGGGACGAGCAGTACTTC. As protein: CASSLGRAGDEQYF.

The chain combines TRBV28 with TRBJ1-2, with TRBD1 as a possible D gene (5 bases). From germline, CDR1 is MDHEN and CDR2 SYDVKM. The V end was cut by 6 bases, the J end by 12 bases, with 20 bases between. This CDR3 is built from 13 residues. CDR3 sequence (DNA): TGTGCCAGCAGCCCTCCCAGAGAGGGGCAGAACACCTTC. Protein: CASSPPREGQNTF.

This chain connects TRBV6-5 to TRBJ2-3; 8 bases are shared with TRBD2. The CDR3 contains 15 residues. With V trimmed by 7 bases and J by 1 base, 7 bases remained unmatched. Germline V gene data show CDR1 as MNHEY and CDR2 as SVGAGI. In DNA, the CDR3 is TGTGCCAGCAAACAAGCGGGAGCGCGCACAGATACGCAGTATTTT. Translation gives CASKQAGARTDTQYF.

This clonotype came up many times. This chain links TRBV12-5 with TRBJ2-5; a possible D gene is TRBD2 (6 bases). From germline, CDR1 is LGHNT and CDR2 FRNRAP. Trimming took 6 bases from V and 5 from J, leaving 13 bases between them. CDR3 length: 13 residues. Written as DNA, the CDR3 is TGTGCTAGTGGCTTAACTAGCAGCGAGACCCAGTACTTC. Its protein product is CASGLTSSETQYF.

The chain carries TRBV5-5 and TRBJ2-7; D is possibly TRBD1 (6 bases). This CDR3 region has 14 residues. Germline assignment: CDR1 SGHKS and CDR2 YYEKEE (reference sequence). Deletions cut 4 bases from V and 2 bases from J, with 13 bases between. The CDR3 protein is CASSGPTGTYEQYF. In DNA form, the CDR3 reads TGTGCCAGCAGCGGACCGACAGGAACCTACGAGCAGTACTTC.